This T cell receptor beta chain was captured in a study of T cell responses to AZD1222 COVID-19 vaccine. Trimming left V 5 bases short and J 1 base short, with 5 bases between. CDR1 is SGHTA and CDR2 is FQGNSA in the germline V gene. The CDR3 extends over 13 amino acids. TCRdb's copy holds only in-frame clones and misses some; the assay was immunoSEQ multiplex PCR. The sample holds about 140,000 clones, roughly 92% seen once. The clonotype was recovered from an adult in good health. The chain carries TRBV7-2 and TRBJ2-2, with D uncertain. The sequencing used peripheral blood, collected on day 0 of AZD1222 vaccination. The CDR3 here is CASSPKNTGELFF. CDR3 nucleotides: TGTGCCAGCAGCCCCAAGAACACCGGGGAGCTGTTTTTT.